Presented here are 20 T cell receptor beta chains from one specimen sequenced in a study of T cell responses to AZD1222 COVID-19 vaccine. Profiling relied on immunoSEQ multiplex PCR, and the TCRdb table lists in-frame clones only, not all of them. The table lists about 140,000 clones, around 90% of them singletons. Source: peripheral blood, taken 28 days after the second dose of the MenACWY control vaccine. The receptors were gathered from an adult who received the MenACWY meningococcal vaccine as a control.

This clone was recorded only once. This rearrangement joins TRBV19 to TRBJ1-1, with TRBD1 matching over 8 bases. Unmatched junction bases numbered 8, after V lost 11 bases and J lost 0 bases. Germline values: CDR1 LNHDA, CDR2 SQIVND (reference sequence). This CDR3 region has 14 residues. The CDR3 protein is CASRDRSMNTEAFF. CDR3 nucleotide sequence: TGTGCCTCCAGGGACAGGAGCATGAACACTGAAGCTTTCTTT.

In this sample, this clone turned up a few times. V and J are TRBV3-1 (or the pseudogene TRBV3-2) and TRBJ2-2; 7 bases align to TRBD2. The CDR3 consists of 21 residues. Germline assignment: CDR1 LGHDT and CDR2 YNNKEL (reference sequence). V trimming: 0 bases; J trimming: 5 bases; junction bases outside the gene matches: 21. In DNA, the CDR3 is TGTGCCAGCAGCCAAGAATCGCGGATGTTTGATGCGGCGGGAGTAACCGGGGAGCTGTTTTTT. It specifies CASSQESRMFDAAGVTGELFF.

The CDR3 bases are TGTGCCAGCTCACGGACGGACTTAGCAACTAATGAAAAACTGTTTTTT. Translated, it gives CASSRTDLATNEKLFF. The chain carries TRBV18 and TRBJ1-4, with D unresolved. Trimming stripped 4 bases from V and 0 bases from J, with 12 bases between. The CDR3 runs to 16 residues. Germline loops: CDR1 KGHSH, CDR2 LQKENI.

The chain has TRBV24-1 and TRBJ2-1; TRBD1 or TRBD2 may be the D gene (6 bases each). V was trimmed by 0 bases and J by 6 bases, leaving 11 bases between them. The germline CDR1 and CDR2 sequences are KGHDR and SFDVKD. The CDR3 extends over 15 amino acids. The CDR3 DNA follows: TGTGCCACCAGTGATTTGGGGGGGCAAGGCAATGAGCAGTTCTTC. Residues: CATSDLGGQGNEQFF.

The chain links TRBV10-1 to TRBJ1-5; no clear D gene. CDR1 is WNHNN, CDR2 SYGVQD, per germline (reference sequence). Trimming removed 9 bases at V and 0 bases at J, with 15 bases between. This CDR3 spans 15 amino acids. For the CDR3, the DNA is TGCGCCAGTCCCCCGGCCGTTTATAGCAATCAGCCCCAGCATTTT. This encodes CASPPAVYSNQPQHF.

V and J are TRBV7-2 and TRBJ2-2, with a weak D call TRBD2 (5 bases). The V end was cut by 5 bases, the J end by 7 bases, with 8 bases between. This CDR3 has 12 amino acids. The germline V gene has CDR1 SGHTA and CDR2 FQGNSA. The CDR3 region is CASSRGIGELFF. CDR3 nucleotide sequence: TGTGCCAGCAGCCGGGGAATCGGGGAGCTGTTTTTT.

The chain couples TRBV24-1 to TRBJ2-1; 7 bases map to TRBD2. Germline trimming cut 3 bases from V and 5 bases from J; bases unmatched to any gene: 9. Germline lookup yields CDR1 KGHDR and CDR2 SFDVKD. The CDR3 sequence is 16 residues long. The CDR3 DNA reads TGTGCCACCAGTGATCCCGTCCTCGCGGGGGACAATGAGCAGTTCTTC. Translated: CATSDPVLAGDNEQFF.

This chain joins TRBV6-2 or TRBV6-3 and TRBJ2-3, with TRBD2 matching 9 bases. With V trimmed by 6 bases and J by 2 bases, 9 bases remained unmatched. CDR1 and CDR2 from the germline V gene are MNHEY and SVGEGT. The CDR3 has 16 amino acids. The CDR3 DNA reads TGTGCCAGCAGCCCCGGGACTAGCACCCTCACAGATACGCAGTATTTT. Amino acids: CASSPGTSTLTDTQYF.

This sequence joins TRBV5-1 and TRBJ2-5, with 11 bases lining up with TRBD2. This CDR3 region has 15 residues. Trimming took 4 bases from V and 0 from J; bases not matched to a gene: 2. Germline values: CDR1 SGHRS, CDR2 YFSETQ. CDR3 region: CASSLGLADQETQYF. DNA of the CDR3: TGCGCCAGCAGCCTGGGACTAGCGGACCAAGAGACCCAGTACTTC.

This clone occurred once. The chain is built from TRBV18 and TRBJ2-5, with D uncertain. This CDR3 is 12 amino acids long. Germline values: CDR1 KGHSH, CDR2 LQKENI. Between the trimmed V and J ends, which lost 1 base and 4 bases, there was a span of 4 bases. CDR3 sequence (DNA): TGTGCCAGCTCACCACTGGGAGAGACCCAGTACTTC. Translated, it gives CASSPLGETQYF. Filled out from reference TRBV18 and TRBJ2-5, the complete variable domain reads NAGVMQNPRHLVRRRGQEARLRCSPMKGHSHVYWYRQLPEEGLKFMVYLQKENIIDESGMPKERFSAEFPKEGPSILRIQQVVRGDSAAYFCASSPLGETQYFGPGTRLLVL.

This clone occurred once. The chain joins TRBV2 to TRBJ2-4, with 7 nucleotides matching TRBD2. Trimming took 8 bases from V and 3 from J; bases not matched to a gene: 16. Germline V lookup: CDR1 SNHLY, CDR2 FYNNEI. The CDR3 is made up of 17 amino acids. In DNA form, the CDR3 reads TGTGCCAGCTGGACGGGGGAGGGGATTGGCGGCAAAAACATTCAGTACTTC. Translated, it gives CASWTGEGIGGKNIQYF.

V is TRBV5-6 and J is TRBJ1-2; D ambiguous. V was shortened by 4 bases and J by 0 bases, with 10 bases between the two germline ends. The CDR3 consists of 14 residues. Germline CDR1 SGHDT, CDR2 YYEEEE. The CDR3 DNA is TGTGCCAGCAGCCCCGGAGGGACTAACTATGGCTACACCTTC. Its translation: CASSPGGTNYGYTF.

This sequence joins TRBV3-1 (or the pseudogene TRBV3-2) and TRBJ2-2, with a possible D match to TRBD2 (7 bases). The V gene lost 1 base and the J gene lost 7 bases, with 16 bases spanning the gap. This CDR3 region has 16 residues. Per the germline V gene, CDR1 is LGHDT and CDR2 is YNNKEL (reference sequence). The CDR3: CASSQVLGGLNGELFF. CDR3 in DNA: TGTGCCAGCAGCCAAGTTCTCGGGGGGCTTAACGGGGAGCTGTTTTTT.

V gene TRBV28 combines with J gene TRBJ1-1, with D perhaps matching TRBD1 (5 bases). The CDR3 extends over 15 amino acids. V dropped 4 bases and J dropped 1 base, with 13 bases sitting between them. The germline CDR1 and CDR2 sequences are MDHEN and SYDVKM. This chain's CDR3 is CASSSDGQANTEAFF. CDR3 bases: TGTGCCAGCAGTTCAGATGGACAAGCGAACACTGAAGCTTTCTTT. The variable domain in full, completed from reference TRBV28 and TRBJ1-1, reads DVKVTQSSRYLVKRTGEKVFLECVQDMDHENMFWYRQDPGLGLRLIYFSYDVKMKEKGDIPEGYSVSREKKERFSLILESASTNQTSMYLCASSSDGQANTEAFFGQGTRLTVV.

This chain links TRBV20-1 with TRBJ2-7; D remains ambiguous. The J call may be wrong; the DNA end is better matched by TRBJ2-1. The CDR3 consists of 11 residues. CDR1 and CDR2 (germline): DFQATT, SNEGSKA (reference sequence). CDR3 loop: CSAAPLYEQFF. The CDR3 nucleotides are TGCAGTGCTGCTCCTCTCTACGAGCAGTTCTTC.

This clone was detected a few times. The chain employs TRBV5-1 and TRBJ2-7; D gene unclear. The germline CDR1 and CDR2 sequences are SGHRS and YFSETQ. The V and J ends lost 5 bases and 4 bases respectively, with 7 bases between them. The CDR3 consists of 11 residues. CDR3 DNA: TGCGCCAGCAGGGGGATGTACGAGCAGTACTTC. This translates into CASRGMYEQYF.

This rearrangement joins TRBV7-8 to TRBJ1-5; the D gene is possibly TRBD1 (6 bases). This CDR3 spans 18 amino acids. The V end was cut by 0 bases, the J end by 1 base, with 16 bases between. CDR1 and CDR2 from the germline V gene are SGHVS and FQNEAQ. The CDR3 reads CASSLARFWDKSNQPQHF. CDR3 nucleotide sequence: TGTGCCAGCAGCTTAGCTCGATTCTGGGACAAGAGCAATCAGCCCCAGCATTTT.

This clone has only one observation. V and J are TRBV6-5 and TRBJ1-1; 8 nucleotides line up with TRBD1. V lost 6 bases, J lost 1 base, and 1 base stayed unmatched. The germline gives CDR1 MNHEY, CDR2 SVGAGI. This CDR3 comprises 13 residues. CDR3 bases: TGTGCCAGCAGGGACAGGGAGAACACTGAAGCTTTCTTT. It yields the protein CASRDRENTEAFF.

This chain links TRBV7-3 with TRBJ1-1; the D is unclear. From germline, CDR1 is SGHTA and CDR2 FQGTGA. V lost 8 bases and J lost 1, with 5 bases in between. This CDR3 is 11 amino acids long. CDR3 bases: TGTGCCAGCCCGACGAACACTGAAGCTTTCTTT. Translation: CASPTNTEAFF.

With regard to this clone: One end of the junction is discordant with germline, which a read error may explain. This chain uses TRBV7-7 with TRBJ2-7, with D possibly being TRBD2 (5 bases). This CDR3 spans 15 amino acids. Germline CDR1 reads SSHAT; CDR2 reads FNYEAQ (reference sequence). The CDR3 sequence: CASSKEPGLAYEQYF. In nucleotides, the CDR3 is TGTGCTAGCAGCAAAGAACCAGGACTGGCCTACGAGCAGTACTTC.